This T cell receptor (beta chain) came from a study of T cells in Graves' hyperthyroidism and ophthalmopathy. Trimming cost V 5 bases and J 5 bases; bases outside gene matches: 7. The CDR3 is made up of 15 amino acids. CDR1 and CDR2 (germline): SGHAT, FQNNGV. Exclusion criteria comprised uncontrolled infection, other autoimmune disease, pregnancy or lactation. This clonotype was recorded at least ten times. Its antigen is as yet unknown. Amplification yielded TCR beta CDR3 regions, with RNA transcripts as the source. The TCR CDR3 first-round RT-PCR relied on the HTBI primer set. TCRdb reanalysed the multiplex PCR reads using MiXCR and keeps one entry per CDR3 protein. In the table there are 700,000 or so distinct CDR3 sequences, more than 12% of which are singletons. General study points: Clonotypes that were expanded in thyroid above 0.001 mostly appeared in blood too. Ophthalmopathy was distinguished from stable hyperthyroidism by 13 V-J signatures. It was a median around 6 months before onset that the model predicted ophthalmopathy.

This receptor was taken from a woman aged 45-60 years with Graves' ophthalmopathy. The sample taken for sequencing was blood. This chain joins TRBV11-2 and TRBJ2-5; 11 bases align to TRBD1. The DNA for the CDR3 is TGTGCCAGCAGCCAGGGACAGGGGGGAGGCGAGACCCAGTACTTC. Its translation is CASSQGQGGGETQYF.